This T cell receptor (beta chain) appears in the sequencing data of a study of T cells in Graves' hyperthyroidism and ophthalmopathy. The investigators amplified TCR beta CDR3 regions from RNA transcripts. The HTBI primer set was used in a first-round RT-PCR of the TCR CDR3. TCRdb passed the multiplex PCR reads through MiXCR, listing each CDR3 protein once. The sample carries about 620,000 distinct CDR3 sequences, 15% to 20% recorded once. Extraction of PBMCs used roughly 9.3 ml of fresh peripheral blood. The CDR3 has 14 residues. Germline-derived CDR1 and CDR2 are SGHRS and YFSETQ. V dropped 7 bases and J dropped 3 bases, with 17 bases sitting between them. The table lists this clonotype with a few counts.

The specimen sequenced was blood. This sequence originates from a woman in her thirties with Graves' hyperthyroidism. J is TRBJ2-7 and V is TRBV5-1; D perhaps matches TRBD2 (6 bases). CDR3 nucleotides: TGCGCCAGCCGACTAGGAACCTTAGGCTACGAGCAGTACTTC. Translated, it gives CASRLGTLGYEQYF.